The T cell receptor beta chain under discussion was sequenced for a study of blood T cells in healthy people across ages. It was with a sample-barcoded 5' primer and a J-beta primer mix that a second PCR of roughly 7 to 12 cycles was run. TCRdb ran MiXCR on the 5' RACE reads and lists one entry per CDR3 protein. The data hold over a million distinct CDR3 sequences, with around 27% observed a single time. Germline values: CDR1 SGHAT, CDR2 FQDESV (reference sequence). V lost 2 bases, J lost 5 bases, and 6 bases stayed unmatched. The CDR3 runs to 16 residues. This clonotype was seen more than once but under ten times. These same data were also listed under a study on T cells of mothers and their children. That study adds: Sample barcodes and 2-4 random nucleotides came from the second PCR's M1S primer.

The sample taken for sequencing was blood. The V gene is TRBV11-1, the J gene TRBJ2-5, with 12 bases matching TRBD2. This receptor was obtained from a girl aged 2 to 9 in good health. In DNA form, the CDR3 reads TGTGCCAGCAGCTTACTCATAGGACTAGCGGGGGAGACCCAGTACTTC. Translating gives CASSLLIGLAGETQYF.